This T cell receptor (beta chain) was observed in a study of T cells in Graves' hyperthyroidism and ophthalmopathy (dated by TCRdb to between 2019 and 2020). With respect to the entire study: A discovery cohort of approximately 100 patients, 43 with Graves' ophthalmopathy and 55 to 60 with stable Graves' hyperthyroidism, was used to find distinguishing TCR V-J signatures. An independent validation cohort of some 18 hyperthyroidism patients and approximately 16 patients who later progressed to ophthalmopathy tested prospective prediction of ophthalmopathy. For training and testing, the 100 patients in the discovery cohort were randomly divided in a 7:3 ratio. In addition, the study compared T-cell repertoires in thyroid tissue and in blood from over 5 Graves' hyperthyroidism patients. Once sampling was done, hyperthyroidism patients were given methimazole at a starting dose of 30 mg daily, whereas ophthalmopathy patients were given high-dose intravenous methylprednisolone. The paper describes TCR Vbeta CDR3 sequencing of around 130 peripheral blood samples, made up of roughly 40 ophthalmopathy patients, approximately 73 hyperthyroidism patients and 17 progressor patients. General conclusions and limits of the study: Most expanded thyroid clonotypes (frequency above 0.001) were also found in blood, which suggests that blood repertoires may mirror thyroid immune responses. In validation, the model predicted progression to ophthalmopathy a median of approximately 6.3 months before onset, with about 70% sensitivity and 72.22% specificity. Sample size was not statistically predetermined, and investigators were not blinded to group allocation. A 13 V-J signature model separated ophthalmopathy from stable hyperthyroidism, with 87.88% sensitivity and roughly 84% specificity in cross-validation and 80%/75% in testing.

Stable Graves' hyperthyroidism was defined as the absence of progression to ophthalmopathy over 18 months of follow-up. Hyperthyroidism patients were aged 18 to 65 years and newly diagnosed, with disease duration of less than 2 months. Exclusion was applied to patients with uncontrolled infections, other autoimmune diseases, pregnancy or lactation. Clinical symptoms, serum thyroxine and TRAb, thyroid ultrasound, and orbital computed tomography formed the basis for the diagnoses. Total RNA was extracted with Trizol reagent, and quality was checked on an Agilent 2100 Bioanalyzer. Relative to germline, V is 1 base shorter and J is 6 bases shorter, with 7 bases between their ends. CDR1 SGHRS and CDR2 YFSETQ are derived from the germline V gene. The CDR3, cysteine through phenylalanine, is 12 amino acids long. Only CDR3 DNA remains: 36 bases, in frame from the first base. A word on this clonotype: Its antigen is currently not known. There are no base qualities to consult, and no much larger clone falls within one base.

The TCR beta CDR3 regions were amplified from the RNA transcripts. The first round of RT-PCR for the TCR CDR3 was performed with the HTBI primer set and the Qiagen OneStep RT-PCR kit. The libraries were constructed in a second round of multiplex PCR and then size-selected and purified. Libraries were sequenced paired-end with 100 bp reads on an Illumina HiSeq2000. The published analysis was carried out like this. SOAPnuke was used to process the raw data, removing reads that contained adapters or uncalled bases, had a mean Phred below 15, or lacked an exact match to the constant primer or identifier. High-quality paired reads were merged with COPE v1.2.5, and unique nucleotide sequences were defined as clonotypes. MiTCR v1.1 was used to align the clonotypes against IMGT TRBV, TRBD and TRBJ reference segments. Analysis was restricted to V-J combinations with a frequency above 0.0001, which covered about 99% of repertoires. The TCS score was defined as F50 (clonal expansion) divided by E x V (chaos), with BLOSUM62-based TCRdist calculated between CDR3 peptides within each V-J. Welch's t-statistics and random forest reduced just over 500 V-J features to 13, which were used in a naive Bayes classifier (R e1071). The similarity between thyroid and blood repertoires was quantified using the Morisita-Horn index. Using fastp at Q25 and MiXCR, TCRdb reprocessed the public reads and kept productive beta chains. Identical CDR3 protein sequences are pooled into one entry, listed with their most common genes and DNA. The V and J calls and clone size come from TCRdb's table, not from the authors' own analysis. The sample records fewer than 750,000 distinct CDR3 sequences, roughly 50% of which are singletons. About 8.3% of the sample lies in the top ten.

This receptor was identified in a woman younger than 30 with Graves' hyperthyroidism. Sequenced sample: peripheral blood or thyroid tissue (not recorded which). Recombination joined TRBV5-1 with TRBJ1-1; confidence is insufficient to name the D gene. The CDR3 here reads CASSLRSPEAFF. The bases read TGCGCCAGCAGCTTGAGGTCCCCTGAAGCTTTCTTT. The full variable domain, with segments outside the CDR3 supplied by the reference TRBV5-1 and TRBJ1-1 proteins, appears as KAGVTQTPRYLIKTRGQQVTLSCSPISGHRSVSWYQQTPGQGLQFLFEYFSETQRNKGNFPGRFSGRQFSNSRSEMNVSTLELGDSALYLCASSLRSPEAFFGQGTRLTVV.